This T cell receptor (beta chain) emerged from a study of blood T cells in healthy people across ages. This CDR3 is built from 15 residues. Unmatched junction bases numbered 4, after V lost 5 bases and J lost 0 bases. Germline V CDR1 and CDR2: MRHNA, SNTAGT. With a J-beta primer mix and a sample-barcoded 5' primer, a second PCR ran about 6 to 11 cycles. TCRdb called the 5' RACE reads again in MiXCR, with one record for every CDR3 protein. The sample contains 980,000 or so distinct CDR3 sequences, roughly 50% of which appear only once. The TCR sequence derives from a man younger than 40 in good health. This chain connects TRBV6-4 to TRBJ2-5; 9 nucleotides align to TRBD1. The sequenced sample consisted of blood. The CDR3 region has the DNA TGTGCCAGCAGTCGCGGGACAGGGAACCAAGAGACCCAGTACTTC. This translates into CASSRGTGNQETQYF.